The 5 T cell receptor beta chains in this list originate from one sample, sequenced in a study of shared clonotypes between healthy human individuals. Assay: immunoSEQ multiplex PCR; the TCRdb copy retains only in-frame clones and omits some. The sample holds 2,500,000 or so clones, around 92% seen once. Specimen: naive CD4+ T cells from PBMCs. The subset here: CD45RA+ positively selected. The receptors here all came from a young man in good health. Some clones in this sample may be carry-over from other donors' samples.

The chain uses TRBV20-1 and TRBJ2-7; possibly TRBD1 for D (6 bases). From germline, CDR1 is DFQATT and CDR2 SNEGSKA (reference sequence). Between the trimmed V and J ends, which lost 3 bases and 7 bases, there was a span of 10 bases. This CDR3 has 11 residues. The CDR3 nucleotides are TGCAGTGCTAGCAACAGGGAGGAGCAGTACTTC. This gives the protein CSASNREEQYF.

The V call is TRBV28, the J call TRBJ1-5; D ambiguous. The CDR3 covers 17 residues. V shed 6 bases and J shed 6 bases, with 24 bases lying between them. In germline, CDR1 is MDHEN, CDR2 SYDVKM. As DNA, the CDR3 is TGTGCCAGCAGACAGCCACTGCGGACCCACTCCCGTCAGCCCCAGCATTTT. Translated, it gives CASRQPLRTHSRQPQHF. Drawing the rest from reference TRBV28 and TRBJ1-5, the complete variable domain is DVKVTQSSRYLVKRTGEKVFLECVQDMDHENMFWYRQDPGLGLRLIYFSYDVKMKEKGDIPEGYSVSREKKERFSLILESASTNQTSMYLCASRQPLRTHSRQPQHFGDGTRLSIL.

The chain recombines TRBV5-5 with TRBJ2-3, with 12 positions matching TRBD2. Looked up from germline, CDR1 is SGHKS and CDR2 is YYEKEE (reference sequence). This CDR3 is 18 amino acids long. The trim removed 3 bases at V and 1 base at J, leaving 9 bases unmatched. The CDR3 nucleotides are TGTGCCAGCAGCTCCCTAGCGGGAGGGCTCGTAGGCACAGATACGCAGTATTTT. Amino acids: CASSSLAGGLVGTDTQYF. The full variable domain, with the rest looked up from reference TRBV5-5 and TRBJ2-3, is DAGVTQSPTHLIKTRGQQVTLRCSPISGHKSVSWYQQVLGQGPQFIFQYYEKEERGRGNFPDRFSARQFPNYSSELNVNALLLGDSALYLCASSSLAGGLVGTDTQYFGPGTRLTVL.

The V and J genes are TRBV5-1 and TRBJ2-7, with 8 bases aligning to TRBD2. J gave up 3 bases and V 4 bases, and 9 bases lay outside the gene matches. The germline gives CDR1 SGHRS, CDR2 YFSETQ. This CDR3 is 15 amino acids long. In DNA, the CDR3 is TGCGCCAGCAGCCCTGCCCCGGGACTAGGCTACGAGCAGTACTTC. Its protein is CASSPAPGLGYEQYF.

The chain carries TRBV9 and TRBJ2-1; TRBD2 aligns across 7 bases. The CDR3 contains 16 residues. Germline CDR1 and CDR2: SGDLS and YYNGEE. With 0 bases clipped from V and 3 bases from J, the junction kept 6 bases outside the gene matches. DNA of the CDR3: TGTGCCAGCAGCGTAGCTAGCGGAGCGGGCTACAATGAGCAGTTCTTC. This gives the protein CASSVASGAGYNEQFF.